Detailed here is one T cell receptor (beta chain). Its antigen is not identified. This specimen belongs to a study of cytomegalovirus exposure and HLA in healthy donors. Study background: Early released data had approximately 86 million unique TCRs, all coming from HLA-typed donors.

PCR primers comprised 60 Vbeta and 13 Jbeta primers. Generated by immunoSEQ multiplex PCR, the TCRdb table keeps only in-frame clones and is missing some. The sample lists approximately 140,000 clones; 55% to 80% were seen once. The CDR3 loop spans 16 amino acids. Trimming left V 4 bases short and J 5 bases short, with 18 bases between. Germline-derived CDR1 and CDR2 are LGHNA and YSLEER. Whole-study findings and limits: Cytomegalovirus association was assigned to approximately 160 TCR beta chains. In a later analysis, TCR beta V- and J-gene trimming showed a link to a missense DCLRE1C variant. The HLA-A and HLA-B alleles of most subjects were reportedly predicted accurately from TCR beta sequences.

Sequencing used PBMCs. The V gene is TRBV4-3, the J gene TRBJ2-1, with a tentative D call TRBD2 (7 bases). The receptor was derived from a woman aged 55 to 70 in good health and CMV-seropositive. The chain's CDR3 is CASSRGGGLADNEQFF. The CDR3 DNA sequence: TGCGCCAGCAGCCGAGGGGGGGGCCTAGCGGACAATGAGCAGTTCTTC.